These 25 T cell receptor beta chains originate from one sample sequenced in a study of beta chain features in type 1 diabetes. Study-wide findings and caveats: Shortening that was moderate but significant affected the TCRB CDR3s of Type 1 diabetes patients in all four CD4+ subsets.

Every isolated RNA sample was fully reverse transcribed, so sequencing captured expressed TCRB transcripts. Only in-frame clones appear in the TCRdb table, and some are missing; sequencing was by immunoSEQ multiplex PCR. The data show hundreds of thousands of clones, with 14% to 15% seen just once and about 0.014% held by the top ten. These receptors' targets are unknown. Sample: naive CD4+ T cells from blood. The receptors come from a man in his late teens or twenties with type 1 diabetes.

The J gene is TRBJ2-3, the V gene TRBV15; a weak D match, TRBD1 (6 bases). Germline V CDR1 and CDR2: LNHNV, YYDKDF (reference sequence). V was trimmed by 1 base and J by 3 bases, leaving 14 bases between them. The CDR3 runs 16 residues. DNA for the CDR3: TGTGCCACCAGCAGAGGGGGGCGGGTATGGACAGATACGCAGTATTTT. This translates into CATSRGGRVWTDTQYF.

This clone was picked up a small number of times. The chain uses TRBV6-1 and TRBJ2-3, with 8 bases that match TRBD2. V lost 6 bases and J lost 5; bases outside the gene matches: 10. CDR3 length: 15 residues. Germline V gene lookup returns CDR1 MNHNS and CDR2 SASEGT. CDR3 coding DNA: TGTGCCAGCAGCCCCTTCAACGGGAGGGGAGATACGCAGTATTTT. It yields the protein CASSPFNGRGDTQYF.

There are a few counts of this clone. This chain links TRBV7-2 with TRBJ1-1, with D possibly being TRBD1 (5 bases). CDR1 SGHTA and CDR2 FQGNSA come from the germline V gene. This CDR3 is built from 14 residues. The V gene lost 4 bases and the J gene lost 4 bases, with 13 bases spanning the gap. The CDR3 loop reads CASSWDLFGTEAFF. CDR3 bases: TGTGCCAGCAGCTGGGACTTGTTTGGCACTGAAGCTTTCTTT.

There are a few counts of this clone. This rearrangement joins TRBV30 to TRBJ2-7; TRBD1 agrees at 7 bases. CDR1 is GTSNPN, CDR2 SVGIG, per germline (reference sequence). The trim removed 2 bases at V and 4 bases at J, leaving 5 bases unmatched. CDR3 size: 13 residues. This chain's CDR3 is CAWSMRGLYEQYF. For the CDR3, the DNA is TGTGCCTGGAGTATGAGGGGGCTGTACGAGCAGTACTTC.

This clone appeared once. The rearrangement links TRBV7-9 to TRBJ1-2; D remains ambiguous. Germline lookup yields CDR1 SEHNR and CDR2 FQNEAQ (reference sequence). Trimming pared 1 base from V and 8 bases from J, leaving 11 bases between. This CDR3 comprises 13 residues. The CDR3 region has the DNA TGTGCCAGCAGCTTAGAGTCAGGAGGCGGCTACACCTTC. Translated: CASSLESGGGYTF.

This chain joins TRBV19 and TRBJ1-5, with D possibly matching TRBD1 (6 bases). CDR1 and CDR2 from the germline V gene are LNHDA and SQIVND (reference sequence). Trimming took 7 bases from V and 7 from J, leaving 17 bases between them. The CDR3 is 14 amino acids. This CDR3 reads CASNNRVRGQPQHF. CDR3 coding DNA: TGTGCCAGTAACAACAGGGTTAGGGGGCAGCCCCAGCATTTT.

The V call is TRBV30, the J call TRBJ1-1, with a tentative D call TRBD1 (6 bases). The CDR3 extends over 14 amino acids. V shed 1 base and J shed 9 bases, with 18 bases lying between them. Germline-derived CDR1 and CDR2 are GTSNPN and SVGIG (reference sequence). The CDR3 DNA reads TGTGCCTGGAGTGAAGGAACAGGGTGGTTTCAAGCTTTCTTT. Its translation is CAWSEGTGWFQAFF.

There are a few counts of this clone. This chain uses TRBV6-6 with TRBJ2-7; TRBD2 aligns across 8 bases. CDR1 is MNHNY, CDR2 SVGAGI, per germline (reference sequence). CDR3 size: 16 residues. V lost 6 bases and J lost 2; bases outside the gene matches: 12. CDR3: CASRRDGGAATYEQYF. The CDR3 bases are TGTGCCAGCAGGAGAGACGGGGGGGCGGCTACCTACGAGCAGTACTTC.

The rearrangement joins TRBV5-4 to TRBJ1-2, with D perhaps matching TRBD1 (6 bases). Germline CDR1 reads SGHNT; CDR2 reads YYREEE (reference sequence). V was clipped by 4 bases and J by 4 bases, with 14 bases between them. The CDR3 loop spans 14 amino acids. The CDR3: CASSTAGAGYGYTF. CDR3 in DNA: TGTGCCAGCAGCACCGCAGGGGCGGGCTATGGCTACACCTTC. The complete variable domain, with remaining parts taken from reference TRBV5-4 and TRBJ1-2, reads ETGVTQSPTHLIKTRGQQVTLRCSSQSGHNTVSWYQQALGQGPQFIFQYYREEENGRGNFPPRFSGLQFPNYSSELNVNALELDDSALYLCASSTAGAGYGYTFGSGTRLTVV.

The rearrangement uses TRBV5-1 and TRBJ1-1; TRBD1 aligns across 7 bases. The V segment lost 2 bases and the J segment 6 bases; nucleotides outside the gene matches: 4. The CDR3 is made up of 13 amino acids. The germline V gene has CDR1 SGHRS and CDR2 YFSETQ. CDR3 bases: TGCGCCAGCAGCTTAACAGGGGCCCCTGAAGCTTTCTTT. Translation gives CASSLTGAPEAFF.

Only a few counts were recorded for this clone. The chain links TRBV10-3 to TRBJ2-4; 9 nucleotides line up with TRBD1. The V and J ends lost 6 bases and 7 bases, in that order; junction bases with no gene match: 4. This CDR3 is built from 13 residues. Germline loops: CDR1 ENHRY, CDR2 SYGVKD. The CDR3 spells CAIRSDRGNIQYF. In DNA, the CDR3 is TGTGCCATCAGATCGGACAGGGGCAACATTCAGTACTTC.

This clone has only a few counts. V is TRBV4-1 and J is TRBJ2-7; possible D gene TRBD2, 5 bases. The V and J ends lost 0 bases and 2 bases respectively, with 11 bases between them. The CDR3 runs to 15 residues. Germline lookup yields CDR1 MGHRA and CDR2 YSYEKL. The chain's CDR3 is CASSQDLPAAYEQYF. The DNA of the CDR3 is TGCGCCAGCAGCCAAGATTTGCCAGCGGCCTACGAGCAGTACTTC.

In this sample, this clone turned up a few times. This chain joins TRBV5-6 and TRBJ2-5; no firm D call. The CDR3 totals 12 residues. Germline CDR1 reads SGHDT; CDR2 reads YYEEEE. V lost 0 bases, J lost 5 bases, and 5 bases lay in between. CDR3 region: CASSLGEETQYF. DNA for the CDR3: TGTGCCAGCAGCTTGGGCGAGGAGACCCAGTACTTC.

The chain carries TRBV4-1 and TRBJ2-2; D is ambiguous. Germline CDR1 reads MGHRA; CDR2 reads YSYEKL. Trimming took 4 bases from V and 6 from J, leaving 12 bases between them. This CDR3 comprises 14 residues. The CDR3 sequence: CASSLLIVSGELFF. The DNA of the CDR3 is TGCGCCAGCAGCCTCCTAATTGTTTCCGGGGAGCTGTTTTTT.

The J gene is TRBJ2-7, the V gene TRBV6-6, with 11 bases aligning to TRBD1. J lost 4 bases, V lost 6 bases, and 8 bases had no gene match. The CDR3 spans 15 residues. Germline V gene data show CDR1 as MNHNY and CDR2 as SVGAGI (reference sequence). The CDR3 DNA reads TGTGCCAGCAGGATAGGGACAGGGGGTTCGTACGAGCAGTACTTC. Protein product: CASRIGTGGSYEQYF.

The rearrangement joins TRBV30 to TRBJ1-6; the match to TRBD1 covers 8 bases. The CDR3 covers 13 residues. Per germline, CDR1 GTSNPN and CDR2 SVGIG (reference sequence). V lost 5 bases and J lost 13; bases outside the gene matches: 10. The CDR3 sequence: CAWVGQGSQPLHF. In nucleotides, the CDR3 is TGTGCCTGGGTAGGACAGGGAAGTCAGCCCCTCCACTTT.

This clone has more than one count but fewer than ten. The genes are TRBV11-2 and TRBJ1-2, with 9 bases that match TRBD1. The CDR3 is 16 amino acids. The ends lost 4 bases at V and 6 bases at J; junction bases unmatched: 12. Germline V gene lookup returns CDR1 SGHAT and CDR2 FQNNGV. CDR3 sequence: CASSWDRDGLLDGYTF. The CDR3 nucleotides read TGTGCCAGCAGCTGGGACAGGGATGGGTTGTTGGATGGCTACACCTTC.

This chain uses TRBV18 with TRBJ1-2, with TRBD1 matching over 12 bases. Germline-derived CDR1 and CDR2 are KGHSH and LQKENI. The CDR3 covers 14 residues. V lost 6 bases to trimming and J lost 6 bases; unmatched junction nucleotides: 5. CDR3 region: CASSRGQGADGYTF. In nucleotides, the CDR3 is TGTGCCAGCTCCCGGGGACAGGGGGCGGATGGCTACACCTTC.

There are a few counts of this clone. The chain combines TRBV9 with TRBJ2-1; weak D call: TRBD1 (5 bases). Per germline, CDR1 SGDLS and CDR2 YYNGEE. V dropped 3 bases and J dropped 1 base, with 20 bases sitting between them. The CDR3 is made up of 18 amino acids. The chain's CDR3 is CASSARQGYTLSYNEQFF. The CDR3, as DNA: TGTGCCAGCAGCGCCCGTCAGGGCTATACCCTTTCCTACAATGAGCAGTTCTTC.

This clone was observed a few times. In DNA form, the CDR3 reads TGTGCCAGCAGCCAAGACTTCTCCGACGGGACTAGCGCTAGCACAGATACGCAGTATTTT. Translating gives CASSQDFSDGTSASTDTQYF. The chain joins TRBV4-2 to TRBJ2-3; 10 bases align to TRBD2. CDR1 LGHNA and CDR2 YNFKEQ come from the germline V gene. V shed 0 bases, J shed 0 bases, and the junction held 12 bases outside the gene matches. There are 20 residues in the CDR3.

This clone was picked up a small number of times. The chain is built from TRBV5-1 and TRBJ1-1, with 7 bases fitting TRBD1. Germline V CDR1 and CDR2: SGHRS, YFSETQ. V shed 4 bases, J shed 5 bases, and the junction held 11 bases outside the gene matches. The CDR3 length is 15 residues. The chain's CDR3 is CASSIGGGDNTEAFF. The CDR3 coding sequence is TGCGCCAGCAGCATCGGAGGGGGCGATAATACTGAAGCTTTCTTT.

This clone was found a few times. This chain joins TRBV5-1 and TRBJ2-1; 8 nucleotides align to TRBD1. Per germline, CDR1 SGHRS and CDR2 YFSETQ. V gave up 6 bases and J gave up 7 bases; unmatched junction bases: 9. The CDR3 loop spans 14 amino acids. CDR3 protein: CASKDQGAGNEQFF. DNA for the CDR3: TGCGCCAGCAAGGATCAGGGGGCTGGGAATGAGCAGTTCTTC.

The chain couples TRBV11-2 to TRBJ1-1; weak D call: TRBD1 (6 bases). CDR1 is SGHAT, CDR2 FQNNGV, per germline. The CDR3 length is 16 residues. Between the trimmed V and J ends, which lost 5 bases and 1 base, there was a span of 17 bases. DNA for the CDR3: TGTGCCAGCAGCGTACTCCGGGACAACGGGAACACTGAAGCTTTCTTT. Encoded protein: CASSVLRDNGNTEAFF. The whole variable domain, remainder taken from reference TRBV11-2 and TRBJ1-1, is EAGVAQSPRYKIIEKRQSVAFWCNPISGHATLYWYQQILGQGPKLLIQFQNNGVVDDSQLPKDRFSAERLKGVDSTLKIQPAKLEDSAVYLCASSVLRDNGNTEAFFGQGTRLTVV.

This clone was recorded a few times. This chain uses TRBV7-9 with TRBJ1-5; D is ambiguous. In germline, CDR1 is SEHNR, CDR2 FQNEAQ (reference sequence). V lost 1 base and J 3 bases, leaving 13 bases between the germline ends. The CDR3 spans 16 residues. The CDR3 sequence: CASSLGAGKLNQPQHF. CDR3 bases: TGTGCCAGCAGCTTAGGGGCAGGAAAACTCAATCAGCCCCAGCATTTT.

This clone was picked up a small number of times. The chain couples TRBV19 to TRBJ2-1; 7 positions agree with TRBD1. This CDR3 region has 15 residues. J was trimmed by 0 bases and V by 6 bases; bases with no gene match: 5. Looked up from germline, CDR1 is LNHDA and CDR2 is SQIVND (reference sequence). As DNA, the CDR3 is TGTGCCAGTAGCGAGACAGGGAGCTCCTACAATGAGCAGTTCTTC. This encodes CASSETGSSYNEQFF.